These T cell receptor beta chains were read from a single sample in a study of regulatory T cells in long-lasting Graves disease. Via MiXCR, TCRdb re-called the multiplex PCR reads, giving one row per CDR3 protein. The sample carries roughly 500,000 distinct CDR3 sequences, roughly 12% recorded once. These sequences were also reported in another study, on T cells in Graves' hyperthyroidism and ophthalmopathy.

The starting material was peripheral blood mononuclear cells (PBMCs), obtained at new diagnosis, from a patient treated with antithyroid drugs. Every receptor here comes from a man younger than 45 with Graves disease. The CDR3 runs from the conserved cysteine through the conserved F or W. A D gene is named only where the DNA matches it firmly. Some rows mark clone size as missing; the rest say once, few, many or name a class of expanded clone.

few	TRBV20-1	TRBJ2-3	-	TGCAGTGCTGCCCGCAGCACAGATACGCAGTATTTT	CSAARSTDTQYF
-	TRBV10-3	TRBJ2-4	TRBD1	TGTGCCATCAGTGAGTCAGCACAGGGGGGCATTCAGTACTTC	CAISESAQGGIQYF
many	TRBV12-3/TRBV12-4	TRBJ1-3	-	TGTGCCAGCAGTTTCGGTGTCTCTGGAAACACCATATATTTT	CASSFGVSGNTIYF
few	TRBV18	TRBJ2-2	TRBD1	TGTGCCAGCTCACCTGGACAGGCGTACACCGGGGAGCTGTTTTTT	CASSPGQAYTGELFF
-	TRBV24-1	TRBJ2-2	TRBD1	TGTGCCACCAGCGGACAGGGGTTAGCTTTCGGGGAGCTGTTTTTT	CATSGQGLAFGELFF
-	TRBV6-1	TRBJ2-7	TRBD1	TGTGCCAGCAGCCAGGACAGGGGCGACGAGCAGTACTTC	CASSQDRGDEQYF
-	TRBV6-1	TRBJ2-3	-	TGTGCCAGCAGCCAGGGGGGGGACGCAGATACGCAGTATTTT	CASSQGGDADTQYF
many	TRBV10-3	TRBJ2-2	-	TGTGCCATCACGGTTCAGAACACCGGGGAGCTGTTTTTT	CAITVQNTGELFF
many	TRBV6-1	TRBJ2-1	-	TGTGCCAGTGGTTTTGAGCAGTTCTTC	CASGFEQFF
few	TRBV20-1	TRBJ2-7	-	TGCAGTGCAAACAGGGCGGGCCGTCTCCTCTACGAGCAGTACTTC	CSANRAGRLLYEQYF
many	TRBV11-2	TRBJ2-5	TRBD1	TGTGCCAGCAGCATGACAGGGGCCCAAGAGACCCAGTACTTC	CASSMTGAQETQYF
many	TRBV5-1	TRBJ2-4	-	TGCGCCAGCAGCTTGGGGGCAGAGGCCAAAAACATTCAGTACTTC	CASSLGAEAKNIQYF
many	TRBV3-1	TRBJ1-1	-	TGTGCCAGCAGCCAGGGGGGGCGCCCGCTTGAAGCTTTCTTT	CASSQGGRPLEAFF
-	TRBV6-2/TRBV6-3	TRBJ2-1	-	TGTGCCAGCAGTAAAAGCGGAACCTCCTACAATGAGCAGTTCTTC	CASSKSGTSYNEQFF
many	TRBV30	TRBJ1-2	-	TGTGCCACTTCAGCCTCTAACTATGGCTACACCTTC	CATSASNYGYTF
few	TRBV5-4	TRBJ2-3	TRBD2	TGTGCCAGCAGCGACGGACTAGCGGAACTCACAGATACGCAGTATTTT	CASSDGLAELTDTQYF
many	TRBV30	TRBJ1-1	-	TGTGCCTGGAACCGGGGGAACACTGAAGCTTTCTTT	CAWNRGNTEAFF
-	TRBV18	TRBJ1-4	-	TGTGCCAGCTCACCCCGGGATGCAACTAATGAAAAACTGTTTTTT	CASSPRDATNEKLFF
few	TRBV9	TRBJ1-3	-	TGTGCCAGCAGCGGCCCAGGGTTTGGTGGAAACACCATATATTTT	CASSGPGFGGNTIYF
many	TRBV7-2	TRBJ1-5	TRBD1	TGTGCCAGCAGCTTCTTCGGGACAGGGGATCAGCCCCAGCATTTT	CASSFFGTGDQPQHF
-	TRBV7-2	TRBJ2-1	-	TGTGCCAGCAGTCGCACGCGCGAGCAGTTCTTC	CASSRTREQFF
-	TRBV18	TRBJ2-6	TRBD1	TGTGCCAGCTCACCATCAGGGGGTGGGGCCAACGTCCTGACTTTC	CASSPSGGGANVLTF
many	TRBV12-3/TRBV12-4	TRBJ2-1	TRBD1	TGTGCCAGCAGCAGAATGTCAGGGGGCGATGAGCAGTTCTTC	CASSRMSGGDEQFF
many	TRBV6-5	TRBJ2-1	TRBD2	TGTGCCAGCAGTTACTCAGCGGGGTTAATCTACAATGAGCAGTTCTTC	CASSYSAGLIYNEQFF
few	TRBV20-1	TRBJ2-7	-	TGCAGTGCCGACCCGACAGGCTCCTACGAGCAGTACTTC	CSADPTGSYEQYF
many	TRBV5-1	TRBJ2-1	TRBD2	TGCGCCAGCAGCTTGGAGGGGACTAGCGGGAGAAATGAGCAGTTCTTC	CASSLEGTSGRNEQFF
-	TRBV12-3/TRBV12-4	TRBJ2-5	-	TGTGCCAGCAGTCTCGCCTCCCGGGTTCGAGGGACCCAGTACTTC	CASSLASRVRGTQYF
few	TRBV24-1	TRBJ2-2	TRBD2	TGTGCCACGCGGGAGGGACCGAACACCGGGGAGCTGTTTTTT	CATREGPNTGELFF
many	TRBV28	TRBJ1-1	-	TGTGCCAGCAGCTTAGCAAACACTGAAGCTTTCTTT	CASSLANTEAFF
many	TRBV27	TRBJ1-1	-	TGTGCCAGCAGTTTTTCCCCCAGCGAGGTTGAAGCTTTCTTT	CASSFSPSEVEAFF
-	TRBV2	TRBJ2-3	-	TGTGCCAGCAAACTTCGACTGCACAGCACAGATACGCAGTATTTT	CASKLRLHSTDTQYF
-	TRBV27	TRBJ2-5	-	TGTGCCAGCAGTTTATATGAGGGACAAGAGACCCAGTACTTC	CASSLYEGQETQYF
-	TRBV6-1	TRBJ2-1	-	TGTGCCAGCAACAATCCTTGGGACAATGAGCAGTTCTTC	CASNNPWDNEQFF
many	TRBV27	TRBJ2-1	TRBD2	TGTGCCAGCACTACGGGACTAGTTGGCTACAATGAGCAGTTCTTC	CASTTGLVGYNEQFF
many	TRBV27	TRBJ2-1	-	TGTGCCAGCAGCTCCTTTCAGGGGGGAGCACTCATTGAGCAGTTCTTC	CASSSFQGGALIEQFF
many	TRBV11-3	TRBJ2-1	-	TGTGCCAGCAGCTTAGATCCTCCCCCCCTCGGACAGCCGAACAATGAGCAGTTCTTC	CASSLDPPPLGQPNNEQFF
many	TRBV2	TRBJ1-2	-	TGTGCCAGCAGTGATCCGGTCCCGATTAACTATGGCTACACCTTC	CASSDPVPINYGYTF
-	TRBV20-1	TRBJ2-7	-	TGCAGTGCTGGCTCCCAAGTGGGGGGTGTTGACGAGCAGTACTTC	CSAGSQVGGVDEQYF
many	TRBV13	TRBJ2-7	TRBD1	TGTGCCAGCACCCCGAGCCAGGGGGCCTACGAGCAGTACTTC	CASTPSQGAYEQYF
many	TRBV20-1	TRBJ2-7	TRBD2	TGCAGTGCGAGTAGATCGGGAGGGCCCTACGAGCAGTACTTC	CSASRSGGPYEQYF